A single TCR beta chain is shown here with its context. What it binds is unknown. The germline V gene has CDR1 LNHDA and CDR2 SQIVND (reference sequence). V was pared by 6 bases and J by 4 bases, with 9 bases of the junction left unmatched. The CDR3 is 15 residues long. The data belong to a study of T-cell memory formation after mild COVID-19. Study-wide background: The two donors had largely donor-specific TCR clusters.

Study-level findings and limits: Day 15 to 85 contracting clones showed balanced CD4/CD8; day 15 to 37 expanders favored CD4+. Pre-infection memory carried some responding clones, suggesting that cross-reactive memory joined.

A 5'RACE reaction primed in the constant segment made cDNA libraries of TCR alpha and TCR beta, and these carried sample barcodes and UMIs. Using its own MiXCR run on the 5' RACE reads, TCRdb lists one record per CDR3 protein. The sample contains some 130,000 distinct CDR3 sequences, 16% of which appear only once. The material sequenced was PBMCs or a T cell subset sorted from them (not recorded which). The chain uses TRBV19 and TRBJ2-5; 9 nucleotides align to TRBD1. The sequence was obtained from an adult woman who had mild COVID-19 (a few samples of this study predate the infection). Cell type and time point are not known. CDR3 amino acids: CASRIKQGAVETQYF. In DNA form, the CDR3 reads TGTGCCAGTAGGATAAAACAGGGGGCGGTAGAGACCCAGTACTTC.